This T cell receptor beta chain was sequenced during a study of blood T cell repertoires in COVID-19. V lost 8 bases to trimming and J lost 2 bases, with 9 bases between them. The V gene's germline CDR1 is DFQATT and CDR2 SNEGSKA (reference sequence). The CDR3 is 11 amino acids. Sequencing used immunoSEQ multiplex PCR; TCRdb keeps in-frame clones, though not all of them. The sample includes over 200,000 clones, around 89% of them seen just once. The source material was peripheral blood. This clonotype was obtained from a man aged 25-45 years with COVID-19, enrolled during active disease. The V and J genes are TRBV20-1 and TRBJ1-2; D is unresolved. Here the CDR3 reads CSQVANYGYTF. The DNA for the CDR3 is TGCAGTCAGGTGGCGAACTATGGCTACACCTTC.